This is a list of T cell receptor beta chains from one sample in a study of response to subunit inactivated influenza vaccine. TCRdb processed the RT-PCR reads anew with MiXCR; each CDR3 protein has one entry. In the table there are some 550,000 distinct CDR3 sequences, roughly a quarter of which are singletons. These same records also appear under a second study, on T cells expressing NK-cell markers.

The sequencing here drew on CD4+ T cells sorted from PBMCs, taken approximately 13 days after vaccination. Source of these receptors: a man aged 45 to 65 who received an inactivated influenza vaccine. Both conserved end residues are part of each CDR3. The order of the fields is D gene, V gene, J gene, clone size, CDR3 DNA, CDR3 protein. A D gene is named only where the DNA matches it firmly. A clone size is listed for some rows: how often the clone was seen (once, few, many), or a class if it is expanded.

D gene: TRBD1; V gene: TRBV10-3; J gene: TRBJ1-6; clone size: NA; CDR3 DNA: TGTGCCATCAGGGGGGGACAGAAGTCTTCACCCCTCCACTTT; CDR3 protein: CAIRGGQKSSPLHF
D gene: NA; V gene: TRBV29-1; J gene: TRBJ1-2; clone size: NA; CDR3 DNA: TGCAGCGTTGAGGCGGCGGTAGCTAACTATGGCTACACCTTC; CDR3 protein: CSVEAAVANYGYTF
D gene: NA; V gene: TRBV7-9; J gene: TRBJ2-3; clone size: NA; CDR3 DNA: TGTGCCAGCAGCTCCCTAACTAGCACAGATACGCAGTATTTT; CDR3 protein: CASSSLTSTDTQYF
D gene: NA; V gene: TRBV20-1; J gene: TRBJ2-7; clone size: few; CDR3 DNA: TGCAGTGCAACGGGCCATTACGAGCAGTACTTC; CDR3 protein: CSATGHYEQYF
D gene: TRBD2; V gene: TRBV20-1; J gene: TRBJ2-1; clone size: NA; CDR3 DNA: TGCAGTGCTAGACCCGGGAGGGCCAATGAGCAGTTCTTC; CDR3 protein: CSARPGRANEQFF
D gene: TRBD2; V gene: TRBV20-1; J gene: TRBJ2-5; clone size: many; CDR3 DNA: TGCAGTGCACATGCTAGCGGGACCACCCAAGAGACCCAGTACTTC; CDR3 protein: CSAHASGTTQETQYF
D gene: NA; V gene: TRBV7-9; J gene: TRBJ1-1; clone size: NA; CDR3 DNA: TGTGCCAGCAGCACAAACCAGGGAACTGAAGCTTTCTTT; CDR3 protein: CASSTNQGTEAFF
D gene: TRBD1; V gene: TRBV12-3/TRBV12-4; J gene: TRBJ2-1; clone size: NA; CDR3 DNA: TGTGCCAGCAGTTCGCCGGGACAGTCAAACAATGAGCAGTTCTTC; CDR3 protein: CASSSPGQSNNEQFF
D gene: TRBD1; V gene: TRBV5-4; J gene: TRBJ1-2; clone size: NA; CDR3 DNA: TGTGCCAGCAGCCCCGACAGGGGGATCCTCTACGGCTACACCTTC; CDR3 protein: CASSPDRGILYGYTF
D gene: TRBD1; V gene: TRBV12-3/TRBV12-4; J gene: TRBJ1-1; clone size: NA; CDR3 DNA: TGTGCCAGCAGTCCACGGACAGGCAGCACTGAAGCTTTCTTT; CDR3 protein: CASSPRTGSTEAFF